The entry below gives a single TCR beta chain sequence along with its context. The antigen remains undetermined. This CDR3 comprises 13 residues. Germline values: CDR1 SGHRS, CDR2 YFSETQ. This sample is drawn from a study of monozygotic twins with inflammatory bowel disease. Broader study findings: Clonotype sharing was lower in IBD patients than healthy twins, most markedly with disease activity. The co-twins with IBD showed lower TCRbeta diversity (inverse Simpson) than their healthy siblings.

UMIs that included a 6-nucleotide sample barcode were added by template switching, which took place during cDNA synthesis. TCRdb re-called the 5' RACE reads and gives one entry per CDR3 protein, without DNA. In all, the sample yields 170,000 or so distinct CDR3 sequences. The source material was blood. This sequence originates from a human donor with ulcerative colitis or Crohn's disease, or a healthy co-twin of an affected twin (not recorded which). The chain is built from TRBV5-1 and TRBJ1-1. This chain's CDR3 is CASSPSMNTEAFF.